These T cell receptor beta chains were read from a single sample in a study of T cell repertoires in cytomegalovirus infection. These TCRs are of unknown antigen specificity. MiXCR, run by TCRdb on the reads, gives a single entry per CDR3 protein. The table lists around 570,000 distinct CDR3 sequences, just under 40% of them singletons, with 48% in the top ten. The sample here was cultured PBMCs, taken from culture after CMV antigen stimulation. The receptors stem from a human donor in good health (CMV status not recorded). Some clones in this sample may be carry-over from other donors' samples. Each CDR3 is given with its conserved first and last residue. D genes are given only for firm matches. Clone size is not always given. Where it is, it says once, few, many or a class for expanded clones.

cdr3_nt: TGTGCCAGCAGCTTAGTAGCCGGAGCCGGGGCCAACGTCCTGACTTTC; cdr3_aa: CASSLVAGAGANVLTF; j_call: TRBJ2-6; clone_size: NA; d_call: NA; v_call: TRBV7-2
cdr3_nt: TGCAGTGCGACAGGACTAGCGGGAGAGCGCGACATTCAGTACTTC; cdr3_aa: CSATGLAGERDIQYF; j_call: TRBJ2-4; clone_size: NA; d_call: TRBD2; v_call: TRBV20-1
cdr3_nt: TGTGCCAGCAGCTCTCCCCGGACAGGGATGGGACAAGAGACCCAGTACTTC; cdr3_aa: CASSSPRTGMGQETQYF; j_call: TRBJ2-5; clone_size: NA; d_call: TRBD1; v_call: TRBV11-2
cdr3_nt: TGTGCCAGCAGCTCGCCGGACAGGGCTAGCCAGCCCCAGCATTTT; cdr3_aa: CASSSPDRASQPQHF; j_call: TRBJ1-5; clone_size: NA; d_call: TRBD1; v_call: TRBV7-2
cdr3_nt: TGTGCCAGCAGCTTATGGGATGGCGGGGGCACAGATACGCAGTATTTT; cdr3_aa: CASSLWDGGGTDTQYF; j_call: TRBJ2-3; clone_size: NA; d_call: NA; v_call: TRBV11-1
cdr3_nt: TGCGCCAGCAGCTTGGGCAGGGTCGACGACTATGGCTACACCTTC; cdr3_aa: CASSLGRVDDYGYTF; j_call: TRBJ1-2; clone_size: few; d_call: NA; v_call: TRBV5-1
cdr3_nt: TGTGCCAGCAGTAGGACTAGCGTACACCAAGAGACCCAGTACTTC; cdr3_aa: CASSRTSVHQETQYF; j_call: TRBJ2-5; clone_size: NA; d_call: TRBD2; v_call: TRBV6-2/TRBV6-3
cdr3_nt: TGCGCCAGCAGCCAAGGAAGTGGGTGGACTAGCGGGAGTAACGAGCAGTACTTC; cdr3_aa: CASSQGSGWTSGSNEQYF; j_call: TRBJ2-7; clone_size: few; d_call: TRBD2; v_call: TRBV4-3
cdr3_nt: TGTGCCAGCAGCACCTCTCCAGCCTCCTACAATGAGCAGTTCTTC; cdr3_aa: CASSTSPASYNEQFF; j_call: TRBJ2-1; clone_size: few; d_call: NA; v_call: TRBV7-7
cdr3_nt: TGTGCCAGCAACGACAGGGCCGGCACTGAAGCTTTCTTT; cdr3_aa: CASNDRAGTEAFF; j_call: TRBJ1-1; clone_size: few; d_call: TRBD1; v_call: TRBV7-2
cdr3_nt: TGTGCCAGCAGTTCCGGGACTAGCGGGAGCGATGAGCAGTTCTTC; cdr3_aa: CASSSGTSGSDEQFF; j_call: TRBJ2-1; clone_size: NA; d_call: TRBD2; v_call: TRBV27
cdr3_nt: TGTGCCAGCAGCTTATACACAGGGGCAGGAACTGAAGCTTTCTTT; cdr3_aa: CASSLYTGAGTEAFF; j_call: TRBJ1-1; clone_size: few; d_call: TRBD1; v_call: TRBV7-9
cdr3_nt: TGTGCCGGGACGGACGGTTCCGGGGATACGCAGTATTTT; cdr3_aa: CAGTDGSGDTQYF; j_call: TRBJ2-3; clone_size: NA; d_call: NA; v_call: TRBV7-6
cdr3_nt: TGCGCCAGCAGTGATGACCCAGGCTGGGAGACCCAGTACTTC; cdr3_aa: CASSDDPGWETQYF; j_call: TRBJ2-5; clone_size: NA; d_call: NA; v_call: TRBV10-1
cdr3_nt: TGTGCCAGCAGCGACTCTCCCCTCACCGAAGATACGCAGTATTTT; cdr3_aa: CASSDSPLTEDTQYF; j_call: TRBJ2-3; clone_size: NA; d_call: NA; v_call: TRBV12-3/TRBV12-4
cdr3_nt: TGTGCCAGCGGTCGGGGTACAGGACTTAACTATGGCTACACCTTC; cdr3_aa: CASGRGTGLNYGYTF; j_call: TRBJ1-2; clone_size: once; d_call: NA; v_call: TRBV12-3/TRBV12-4
cdr3_nt: TGTGCCAGCAGCTTGCCCCTAGCGAGCGGCGAGCAGTACTTC; cdr3_aa: CASSLPLASGEQYF; j_call: TRBJ2-7; clone_size: NA; d_call: NA; v_call: TRBV5-4
cdr3_nt: TGCGCCAGCAGCCGTATCGGGACAGCCGAAGCGTATTTT; cdr3_aa: CASSRIGTAEAYF; j_call: TRBJ2-3; clone_size: once; d_call: TRBD1; v_call: TRBV4-3
cdr3_nt: TGTGCCAGCACCGCGGGGACAGGGGTAAACGAGCAGTACTTC; cdr3_aa: CASTAGTGVNEQYF; j_call: TRBJ2-7; clone_size: NA; d_call: TRBD1; v_call: TRBV6-1
cdr3_nt: TGTGCCAGCTCCCCTAGGGGGGTCCCACGCCAAGAGACCCAGTACTTC; cdr3_aa: CASSPRGVPRQETQYF; j_call: TRBJ2-5; clone_size: few; d_call: NA; v_call: TRBV7-2
cdr3_nt: TGTGCCAGCAGTTCCTCTCCGCAGGGAGGTACTGAAGCTTTCTTT; cdr3_aa: CASSSSPQGGTEAFF; j_call: TRBJ1-1; clone_size: once; d_call: NA; v_call: TRBV12-3/TRBV12-4
cdr3_nt: TGTGCCAGCAGCTCAGCGCCCGGGCGGGAGAAGCAGTACTTC; cdr3_aa: CASSSAPGREKQYF; j_call: TRBJ2-7; clone_size: few; d_call: TRBD2; v_call: TRBV7-2
cdr3_nt: TGCGCCAGCAGCCAAGATCAAGCGGGAAGGGCAGATACGCAGTATTTT; cdr3_aa: CASSQDQAGRADTQYF; j_call: TRBJ2-3; clone_size: NA; d_call: TRBD2; v_call: TRBV4-3
cdr3_nt: TGTGCCAGCAGCTTAGTTCCCCCCCCCCAAGGCGGGGAGCTGTTTTTT; cdr3_aa: CASSLVPPPQGGELFF; j_call: TRBJ2-2; clone_size: NA; d_call: NA; v_call: TRBV7-2
cdr3_nt: TGTGCCAGCCAAAATCAATTATCTGGACTAGCGGGAGGCGAGCAGTACTTC; cdr3_aa: CASQNQLSGLAGGEQYF; j_call: TRBJ2-7; clone_size: NA; d_call: TRBD2; v_call: TRBV6-2/TRBV6-3
cdr3_nt: TGCAGTGCTAGAGGCGGGGGGCCCACAGATACGCAGTATTTT; cdr3_aa: CSARGGGPTDTQYF; j_call: TRBJ2-3; clone_size: NA; d_call: TRBD2; v_call: TRBV20-1
cdr3_nt: TGTGCCAGCAGCGGCGGGACTAGCTTTGAGCAGTTCTTC; cdr3_aa: CASSGGTSFEQFF; j_call: TRBJ2-1; clone_size: few; d_call: TRBD2; v_call: TRBV7-9
cdr3_nt: TGTGCCAGCGGGAATCTAGGAACAGGAGAGACCCAGTACTTC; cdr3_aa: CASGNLGTGETQYF; j_call: TRBJ2-5; clone_size: NA; d_call: NA; v_call: TRBV27
cdr3_nt: TGTGCCAGCAGCTTTAAACAGTCTTACCTGGAGACCCAGTACTTC; cdr3_aa: CASSFKQSYLETQYF; j_call: TRBJ2-5; clone_size: few; d_call: NA; v_call: TRBV11-1
cdr3_nt: TGTGCCAGCATGCGGGGAAACTCTGGAAACACCATATATTTT; cdr3_aa: CASMRGNSGNTIYF; j_call: TRBJ1-3; clone_size: NA; d_call: NA; v_call: TRBV12-3/TRBV12-4
cdr3_nt: TGTGCCAGCAGCTCCGCAGGGGGCGAGTTCGAAAAACTGTTTTTT; cdr3_aa: CASSSAGGEFEKLFF; j_call: TRBJ1-4; clone_size: NA; d_call: TRBD1; v_call: TRBV7-6
cdr3_nt: TGCGCCAGTTCTCCGGGATCTGGGATCTATGGCTACACCTTC; cdr3_aa: CASSPGSGIYGYTF; j_call: TRBJ1-2; clone_size: NA; d_call: NA; v_call: TRBV10-2
cdr3_nt: TGTGCCAGCAGGAGTGGACAGGGCCACACCGGGGAGCTGTTTTTT; cdr3_aa: CASRSGQGHTGELFF; j_call: TRBJ2-2; clone_size: NA; d_call: TRBD1; v_call: TRBV7-9
cdr3_nt: TGTGCCAGCAGCCATACCGCGGGGGGCTGGCCGGCCTACGAGCAGTACTTC; cdr3_aa: CASSHTAGGWPAYEQYF; j_call: TRBJ2-7; clone_size: NA; d_call: TRBD2; v_call: TRBV7-3
cdr3_nt: TGTGCCAGCAGCAAAACCGGGACTTCAAGACGGACCCAGTACTTC; cdr3_aa: CASSKTGTSRRTQYF; j_call: TRBJ2-5; clone_size: NA; d_call: NA; v_call: TRBV11-1
cdr3_nt: TGTGCCATCAGTGGCTACAGGCCGGCAAACACCATATATTTT; cdr3_aa: CAISGYRPANTIYF; j_call: TRBJ1-3; clone_size: NA; d_call: NA; v_call: TRBV10-3
cdr3_nt: TGTGCCAGCAGTCCATCCTCTAGCGGGGGGGCATTCTACGAGCAGTACTTC; cdr3_aa: CASSPSSSGGAFYEQYF; j_call: TRBJ2-7; clone_size: NA; d_call: TRBD2; v_call: TRBV6-5
cdr3_nt: TGTGCCAGCTCACCACCGTTGGGGACAGGAGGCGAGCAGTACTTC; cdr3_aa: CASSPPLGTGGEQYF; j_call: TRBJ2-7; clone_size: NA; d_call: TRBD1; v_call: TRBV18
cdr3_nt: TGTGCCAGCAGCTTTAGTTGGGGGACGGTCTCACCCCTCCACTTT; cdr3_aa: CASSFSWGTVSPLHF; j_call: TRBJ1-6; clone_size: NA; d_call: NA; v_call: TRBV7-6
cdr3_nt: TGTGCCACCTCTAGCGGGGCCTCTGGGGCCAACGTCCTGACTTTC; cdr3_aa: CATSSGASGANVLTF; j_call: TRBJ2-6; clone_size: NA; d_call: TRBD2; v_call: TRBV24-1
cdr3_nt: TGTGCCAGCAGCCTTAGCGGGAGCACCTACAATGAGCAGTTCTTC; cdr3_aa: CASSLSGSTYNEQFF; j_call: TRBJ2-1; clone_size: many; d_call: TRBD2; v_call: TRBV7-2
cdr3_nt: TGTGCCAGCAGCTTAGCCGGGCAGGGAGCGGGAAAACTGTTTTTT; cdr3_aa: CASSLAGQGAGKLFF; j_call: TRBJ1-4; clone_size: many; d_call: NA; v_call: TRBV7-2
cdr3_nt: TGTGCCAGCAGCTTAGTTGTAAGGAGAGAGACAGGGTACACAGATACGCAGTATTTT; cdr3_aa: CASSLVVRRETGYTDTQYF; j_call: TRBJ2-3; clone_size: NA; d_call: TRBD1; v_call: TRBV7-8
cdr3_nt: TGTGCCAGCAGCCCGCAAACAGGGACTACTGAAGCTTTCTTT; cdr3_aa: CASSPQTGTTEAFF; j_call: TRBJ1-1; clone_size: NA; d_call: NA; v_call: TRBV7-9
cdr3_nt: TGTGCCAGCACCGGCAGGAATGGTCAGCCCCAGCATTTT; cdr3_aa: CASTGRNGQPQHF; j_call: TRBJ1-5; clone_size: NA; d_call: NA; v_call: TRBV28